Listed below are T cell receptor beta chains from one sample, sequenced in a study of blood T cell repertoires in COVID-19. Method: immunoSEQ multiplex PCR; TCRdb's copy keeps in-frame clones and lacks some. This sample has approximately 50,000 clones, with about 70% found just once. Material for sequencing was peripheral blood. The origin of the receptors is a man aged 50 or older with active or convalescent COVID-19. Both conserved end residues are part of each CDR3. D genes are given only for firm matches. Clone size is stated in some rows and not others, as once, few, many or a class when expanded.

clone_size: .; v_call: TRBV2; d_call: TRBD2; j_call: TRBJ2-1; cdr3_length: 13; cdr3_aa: CASLAGTRNEQFF; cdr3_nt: TGTGCCAGCTTAGCGGGAACACGCAATGAGCAGTTCTTC
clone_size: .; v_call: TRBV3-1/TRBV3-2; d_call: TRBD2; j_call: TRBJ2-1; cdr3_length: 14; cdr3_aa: CASRGTSSYNEQFF; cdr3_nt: TGTGCCAGCAGAGGGACTAGCTCCTACAATGAGCAGTTCTTC
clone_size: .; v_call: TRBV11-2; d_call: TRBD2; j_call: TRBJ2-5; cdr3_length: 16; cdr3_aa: CASSIGTSGIQETQYF; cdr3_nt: TGTGCCAGCAGCATAGGGACTAGCGGGATCCAAGAGACCCAGTACTTC
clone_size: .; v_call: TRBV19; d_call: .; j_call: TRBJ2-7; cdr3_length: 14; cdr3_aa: CASSMRGSSYEQYF; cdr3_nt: TGTGCCAGTAGTATGCGGGGAAGCTCCTACGAGCAGTACTTC
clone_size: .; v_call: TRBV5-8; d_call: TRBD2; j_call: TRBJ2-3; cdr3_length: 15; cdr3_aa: CASSFSGGRGDTQYF; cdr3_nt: TGTGCCAGCAGCTTTAGCGGGGGAAGAGGAGATACGCAGTATTTT
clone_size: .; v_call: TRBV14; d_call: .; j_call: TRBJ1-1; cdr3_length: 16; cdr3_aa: CASRVSGRREDTEAFF; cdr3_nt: TGTGCCAGCAGGGTTTCTGGGAGGAGGGAGGACACTGAAGCTTTCTTT
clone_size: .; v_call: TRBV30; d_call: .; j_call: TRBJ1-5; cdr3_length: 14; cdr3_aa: CAWRPQGYNQPQHF; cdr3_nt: TGTGCCTGGAGACCACAGGGCTACAATCAGCCCCAGCATTTT
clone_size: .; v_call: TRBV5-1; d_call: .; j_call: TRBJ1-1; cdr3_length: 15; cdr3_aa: CASSRAGVGDTEAFF; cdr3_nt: TGCGCCAGCAGCCGGGCCGGCGTGGGAGACACTGAAGCTTTCTTT
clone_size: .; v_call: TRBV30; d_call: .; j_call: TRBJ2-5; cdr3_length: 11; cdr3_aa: CAGGLRETQYF; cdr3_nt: TGTGCCGGGGGACTCAGGGAGACCCAGTACTTC
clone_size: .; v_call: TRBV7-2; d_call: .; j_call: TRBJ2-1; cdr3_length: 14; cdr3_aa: CASSFFEALNEQFF; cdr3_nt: TGTGCCAGCAGCTTTTTCGAGGCCCTCAATGAGCAGTTCTTC
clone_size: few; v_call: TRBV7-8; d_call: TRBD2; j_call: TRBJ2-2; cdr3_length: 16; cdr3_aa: CASSSPSAGWTGELFF; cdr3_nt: TGTGCCAGCAGCTCCCCTTCAGCGGGATGGACCGGGGAGCTGTTTTTT
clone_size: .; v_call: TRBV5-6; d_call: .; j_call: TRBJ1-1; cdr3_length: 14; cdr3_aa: CASSQLSGVGEAFF; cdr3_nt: TGTGCCAGCAGCCAGCTCTCCGGGGTCGGTGAAGCTTTCTTT
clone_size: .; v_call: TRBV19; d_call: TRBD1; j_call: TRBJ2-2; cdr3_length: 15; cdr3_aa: CASSRGRQGVGELFF; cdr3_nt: TGTGCCAGTAGTAGGGGACGGCAGGGGGTCGGGGAGCTGTTTTTT
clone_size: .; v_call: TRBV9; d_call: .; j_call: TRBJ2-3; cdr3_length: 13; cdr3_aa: CASSALSTDTQYF; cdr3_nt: TGTGCCAGCAGCGCCTTAAGCACAGATACGCAGTATTTT
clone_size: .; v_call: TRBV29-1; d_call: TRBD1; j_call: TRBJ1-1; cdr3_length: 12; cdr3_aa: CSVEGTDTEAFF; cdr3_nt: TGCAGCGTCGAAGGGACAGATACTGAAGCTTTCTTT
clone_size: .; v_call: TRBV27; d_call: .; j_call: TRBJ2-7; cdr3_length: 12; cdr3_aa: CASRNGNYEQYF; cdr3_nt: TGTGCCAGCAGGAACGGGAATTACGAGCAGTACTTC
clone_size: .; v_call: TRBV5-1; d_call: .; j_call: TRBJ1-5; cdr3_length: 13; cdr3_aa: CASSRTRGQPQHF; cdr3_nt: TGCGCCAGCAGCCGGACTAGGGGTCAGCCCCAGCATTTT
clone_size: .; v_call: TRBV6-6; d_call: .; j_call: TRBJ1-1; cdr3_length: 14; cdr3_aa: CASSPLVGSTEAFF; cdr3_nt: TGTGCCAGCAGCCCCCTTGTTGGGAGCACTGAAGCTTTCTTT
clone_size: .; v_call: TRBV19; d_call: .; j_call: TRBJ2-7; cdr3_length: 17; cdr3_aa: CASSPGVTIGNVYEQYF; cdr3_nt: TGTGCCAGTAGTCCCGGCGTGACAATAGGCAATGTATACGAGCAGTACTTC
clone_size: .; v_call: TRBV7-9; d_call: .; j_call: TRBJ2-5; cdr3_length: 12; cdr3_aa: CASEGLQETQYF; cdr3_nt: TGTGCCAGCGAAGGACTTCAAGAGACCCAGTACTTC
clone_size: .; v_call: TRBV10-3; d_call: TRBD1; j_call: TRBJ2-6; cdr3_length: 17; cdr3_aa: CAISGDREEYGANVLTF; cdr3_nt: TGTGCCATCAGTGGGGACAGGGAGGAGTATGGGGCCAACGTCCTGACTTTC
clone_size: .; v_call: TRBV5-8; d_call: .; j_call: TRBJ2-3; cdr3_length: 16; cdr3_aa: CASSLRTGIYTDTQYF; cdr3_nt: TGTGCCAGCAGCTTGAGAACCGGGATCTACACAGATACGCAGTATTTT
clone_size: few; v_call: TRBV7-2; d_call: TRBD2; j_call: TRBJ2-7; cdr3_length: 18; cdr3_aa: CASSLGTSGRTVAYEQYF; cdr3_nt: TGTGCCAGCAGCTTAGGTACTAGCGGGAGGACGGTAGCCTACGAGCAGTACTTC
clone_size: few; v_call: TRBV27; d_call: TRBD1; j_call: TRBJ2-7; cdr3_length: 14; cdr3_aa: CASSWTGGTYEQYF; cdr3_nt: TGTGCCAGCAGTTGGACAGGGGGCACTTACGAGCAGTACTTC
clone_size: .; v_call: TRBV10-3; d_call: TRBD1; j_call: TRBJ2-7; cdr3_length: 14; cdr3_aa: CAISEGTGVFEQYF; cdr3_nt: TGTGCCATCAGTGAAGGGACAGGGGTTTTTGAGCAGTACTTC
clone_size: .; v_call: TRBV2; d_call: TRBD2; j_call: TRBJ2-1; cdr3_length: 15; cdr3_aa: CASSVAGGRYNEQFF; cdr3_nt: TGTGCCAGCAGTGTTGCGGGGGGTCGCTACAATGAGCAGTTCTTC
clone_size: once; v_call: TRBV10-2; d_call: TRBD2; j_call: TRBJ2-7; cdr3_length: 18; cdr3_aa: CASSRGLAGVDDYYEQYF; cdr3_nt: TGCGCCAGCAGCCGAGGACTAGCGGGGGTCGACGACTATTACGAGCAGTACTTC
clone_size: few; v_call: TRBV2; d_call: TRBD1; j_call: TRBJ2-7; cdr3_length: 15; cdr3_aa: CASKETARGHLEQYF; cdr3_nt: TGTGCCAGCAAGGAAACAGCGAGGGGGCATCTCGAGCAGTACTTC
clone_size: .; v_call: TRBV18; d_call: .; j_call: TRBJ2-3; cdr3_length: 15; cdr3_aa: CASSPPGTLGDTQYF; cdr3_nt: TGTGCCAGCTCACCACCGGGGACTCTCGGAGATACGCAGTATTTT